This T cell receptor beta chain was recorded in a study of vaccination and CD4 T cells after COVID-19. Study at large: Overlapping spike pools from SARS-CoV-2 and HCoV-NL63, HCoV-OC43 and HCoV-229E served as culture stimuli. As a positive control, some control cultures were given a CEFX pool, while others were given an HIV-1 Nef pool or no peptide. Findings of the study overall: Convalescent patients' median share of reactive clones seen only post-vaccination was around 84%.

CDR1 and CDR2 from the germline V gene are LNHDA and SQIVND (reference sequence). This CDR3 contains 14 residues. Trimming took off 7 bases at V and 5 bases at J, with 17 bases between the two ends. Sequencing of cultured CD4+ T cell DNA used the Oncomine TCR Beta short-read assay. TCRdb itself ran the PCR reads through MiXCR, one entry per CDR3 protein. The table shows 20,000 to 25,000 distinct CDR3 sequences, with 40% to 60% occurring only once. The treatment was: approximately 9-day PBMC culture with coronavirus spike peptide pools or control peptides (ViraFEST assay). Convalescent patients tested SARS-CoV-2 PCR positive from March to December 2020, before Alpha, Beta and Delta emerged. About this clonotype: Its cognate antigen is unknown.

The sequenced sample was CD4+ T cells from blood, cultured in vitro. The chain uses TRBV19 and TRBJ1-1; no clear D gene. The TCR sequence derives from a human donor who had recovered from COVID-19. The CDR3 nucleotides read TGTGCCAGTAAATCCTGGGGTGAACAGACTGAAGCTTTCTTT. Translation gives CASKSWGEQTEAFF.